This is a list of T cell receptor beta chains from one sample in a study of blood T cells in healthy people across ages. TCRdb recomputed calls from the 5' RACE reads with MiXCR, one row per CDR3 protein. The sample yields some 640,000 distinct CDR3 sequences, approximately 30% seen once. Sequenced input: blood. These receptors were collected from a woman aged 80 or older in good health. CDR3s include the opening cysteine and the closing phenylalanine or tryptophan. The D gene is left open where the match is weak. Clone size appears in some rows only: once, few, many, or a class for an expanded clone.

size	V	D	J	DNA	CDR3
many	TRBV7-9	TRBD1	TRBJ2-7	TGTGCCAGCAGCCCCCTGGCTGGGGACAGATCCTACGAGCAGTACTTC	CASSPLAGDRSYEQYF
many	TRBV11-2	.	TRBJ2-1	TGTGCCAGCAGCCAAGAGATCAGCTCCTACAATGAGCAGTTCTTC	CASSQEISSYNEQFF
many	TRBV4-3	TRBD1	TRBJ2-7	TGCGCCAGCAGCATAAGAGGGACAGGGGACGAGCAGTACTTC	CASSIRGTGDEQYF
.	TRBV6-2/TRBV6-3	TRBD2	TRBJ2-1	TGTGCCAGCAGTTATGGGACTAGCGGATCGCTGTCCTACAATGAGCAGTTCTTC	CASSYGTSGSLSYNEQFF
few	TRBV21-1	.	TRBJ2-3	TGTGCCAGCACGGCGTATTGCACAGATACGCAGTATTTT	CASTAYCTDTQYF
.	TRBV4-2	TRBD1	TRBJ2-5	TGTGCCAGCACCTCGACAGGGGGCTACAATGAGCGGTACTTC	CASTSTGGYNERYF
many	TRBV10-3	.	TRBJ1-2	TGTGCCATCAGTGAGCGCAGTAACTATGGCTACACCTTC	CAISERSNYGYTF
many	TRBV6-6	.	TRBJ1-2	TGTGCCAGCAGTTACAAGGGGTCCTACACCTTC	CASSYKGSYTF
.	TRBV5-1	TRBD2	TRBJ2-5	TGCAGCTTGAAAACTAGCGGGGGGGCCTTACGTCAAGAGACCCAGTACTTC	CSLKTSGGALRQETQYF
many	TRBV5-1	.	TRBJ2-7	TGCGCCAGCAGCTTGGCGGGCAGGGAATACGAGCAGTACTTC	CASSLAGREYEQYF
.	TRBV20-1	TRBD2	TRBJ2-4	TGCAGTGCTAGAGGACTAGCGGGCCCCTTAGAGCAGTACTTC	CSARGLAGPLEQYF
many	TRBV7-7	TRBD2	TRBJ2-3	TGTGCTAGCAGCGCTAGCGGGGGGGTTGGAGATACGCAGTATTTT	CASSASGGVGDTQYF
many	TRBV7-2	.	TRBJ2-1	TGTGCCAGCAGCTCAGTATTTTCCTCCTACAATGAGCAGTTCTTC	CASSSVFSSYNEQFF
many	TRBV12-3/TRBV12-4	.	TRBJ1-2	TGTGCCAGCAGTTTCAGAGCGGGGGGCAGTGGCTACACCTTC	CASSFRAGGSGYTF
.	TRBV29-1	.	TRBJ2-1	TGCGGCGTTGATTGGCAGCCGGGGGATGAGCAGTTCTTC	CGVDWQPGDEQFF
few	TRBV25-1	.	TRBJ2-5	TGTGCCAGCAGTGAATTCGGGGAAGATATGTACTTC	CASSEFGEDMYF
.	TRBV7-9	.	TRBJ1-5	TGTGCCAGAACCTTAAGGGGGGGTCAGCCCCAGCATTTT	CARTLRGGQPQHF
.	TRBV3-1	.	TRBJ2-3	TGTGCCAGCAGCCAGGGGGCGTGGAGCACAGATACGCAGTATTTT	CASSQGAWSTDTQYF
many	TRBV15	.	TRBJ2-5	TGTGCCACCAGCAGAGATCATTCGGGAGAGACCCAGTACTTC	CATSRDHSGETQYF
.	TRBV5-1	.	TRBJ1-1	TGCGCCAGCAGCCGGGCCGAGAACACTGAAGCTTTCTTT	CASSRAENTEAFF
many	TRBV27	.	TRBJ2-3	TGTGCCAGCAGTACACCTCGCGTAGGGGCGGGCACAGATACGCAGTATTTT	CASSTPRVGAGTDTQYF
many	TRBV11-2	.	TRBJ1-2	TGTGCCAGCAGCTTAGATCGGGGGTCTGGCTACACCTTC	CASSLDRGSGYTF
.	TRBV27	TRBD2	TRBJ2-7	TGTGCCAGCAGCCCTAGCGGGATCAACGAGCAGTACTTC	CASSPSGINEQYF
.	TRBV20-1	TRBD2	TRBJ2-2	TGCAGTGCACGCTGGGGACTAGTGAGAGAGGGCACCGGGGAGCTGTTTTTT	CSARWGLVREGTGELFF
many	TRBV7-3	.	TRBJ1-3	TGTGCCAGCAGTCGGACAAGCTCTGGAAACACCATATATTTT	CASSRTSSGNTIYF
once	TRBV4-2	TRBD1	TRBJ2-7	TGTGCCAGCAGCCGACCGGGACAGGGGCTCCAGGAGCAGTACTTC	CASSRPGQGLQEQYF
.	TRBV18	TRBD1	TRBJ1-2	TGTGCCAGCTCACCCGGACAGGCCGGGAATGGCTACACCTTC	CASSPGQAGNGYTF
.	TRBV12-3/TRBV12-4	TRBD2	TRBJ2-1	TGTGCCAGCAGTTTTAGCGGGACGGTGGGGGATGAGCAGTTCTTC	CASSFSGTVGDEQFF
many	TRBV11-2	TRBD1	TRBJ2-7	TGTGCCAGCAGCCAACCCGGGACAGGAAGCTCCTACGAGCAGTACTTC	CASSQPGTGSSYEQYF
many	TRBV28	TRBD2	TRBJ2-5	TGTGCCAGCAGTTCCCCGGGGGGTGGACAAGAGACCCAGTACTTC	CASSSPGGGQETQYF
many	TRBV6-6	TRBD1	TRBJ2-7	TGTGCCAGCAGACCGATAGCCCGACCGGGACAGAATTACGAGCAGTACTTC	CASRPIARPGQNYEQYF
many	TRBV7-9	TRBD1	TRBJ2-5	TGTGCCAGCAGCGGACCGGGACAGCGCCAAGAGACCCAGTACTTC	CASSGPGQRQETQYF
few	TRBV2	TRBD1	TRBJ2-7	TGTGCCAGCAGTCCTCACTCAGGGGGTCACGGCTACGAGCAGTACTTC	CASSPHSGGHGYEQYF
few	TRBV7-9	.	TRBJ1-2	TGTGCCAGCCGAACAGGGTATACCTATGGCTACACCTTC	CASRTGYTYGYTF
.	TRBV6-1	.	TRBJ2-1	TGTGCCGGCAGTAAACAGGGCAACAATGAGCAGTTCTTC	CAGSKQGNNEQFF
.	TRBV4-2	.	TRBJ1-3	TGTGCCAGCAGCCAAGATGGGTCGGGGGGAAACACCATATATTTT	CASSQDGSGGNTIYF
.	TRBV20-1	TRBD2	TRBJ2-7	TGCAGTGCTCCCGTGGGGCGGGAGTTTCACGAGCAGTACTTC	CSAPVGREFHEQYF
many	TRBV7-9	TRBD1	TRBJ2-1	TGTGCCAGCCGTTCACAGGGGGGATATAATTACAATGAGCAGTTCTTC	CASRSQGGYNYNEQFF
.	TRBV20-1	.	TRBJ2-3	TGCAGTGCTAGTCTATTATTGGGACGGTCGAATCCTAGCACAGATACGCAGTATTTT	CSASLLLGRSNPSTDTQYF
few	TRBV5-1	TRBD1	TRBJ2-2	TGCGCCAGCAGCGGAAACAGGGGAAGCACCGGGGAGCTGTTTTTT	CASSGNRGSTGELFF
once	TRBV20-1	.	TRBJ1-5	TGCAGTGCTAGAGGGGGCAATGGCAATCAGCCCCAGCATTTT	CSARGGNGNQPQHF
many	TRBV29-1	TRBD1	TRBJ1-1	TGCAGCGTTGTCGGAACCGGACAGGGGGTTTTTGAAGCTTTCTTT	CSVVGTGQGVFEAFF
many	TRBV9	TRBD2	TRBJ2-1	TGTGCCAGCAGCGTTACTAGCGGGGGGTCCTACAATGAGCAGTTCTTC	CASSVTSGGSYNEQFF
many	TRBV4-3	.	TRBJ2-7	TGCGCCAGCAGCCAAGATTTCCTCTCCTACGAGCAGTACTTC	CASSQDFLSYEQYF
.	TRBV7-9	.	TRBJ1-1	TGTGCCAGCAGCTTAGATTCAGGGGACACTGAAGCTTTCTTT	CASSLDSGDTEAFF
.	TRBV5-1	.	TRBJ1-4	TGCGCCAGCAGCTTGGGGGTTGGATCTGAAAAACTGTTTTTT	CASSLGVGSEKLFF
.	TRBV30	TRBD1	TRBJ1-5	TGTGCCGCTGGGACAGGGGTAGAACAGCCCCAGCATTTT	CAAGTGVEQPQHF
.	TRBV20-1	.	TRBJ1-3	TGCAGTGCTAGAGAAGTGGGAGCGCTCTCTGGAAACACCATATATTTT	CSAREVGALSGNTIYF
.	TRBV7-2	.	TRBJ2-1	TGTGCCAGCAGCTTATTGTATCGGGACTCCAAGTTCTTC	CASSLLYRDSKFF
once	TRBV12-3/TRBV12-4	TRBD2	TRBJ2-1	TGTGCCAGCAGCCGGACTAGCGCGTACAATGAGCAGTTCTTC	CASSRTSAYNEQFF
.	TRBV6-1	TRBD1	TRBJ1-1	TGTGCCAGCAGTGAAGTGGGACAGGATAGGAACACTGAAGCTTTCTTT	CASSEVGQDRNTEAFF
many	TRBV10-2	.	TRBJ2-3	TGCGCCAGCAGTGAGTGGGGGAACAGGGAAAAGACAGATACGCAGTATTTT	CASSEWGNREKTDTQYF
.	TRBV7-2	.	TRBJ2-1	TGTGCCAGCAGCTTAGCGTCATGGGGCAGGGGGGCCAATGAGCAGTTCTTC	CASSLASWGRGANEQFF
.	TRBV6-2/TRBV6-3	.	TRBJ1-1	TGTGCCAGCCGTCCTTCGGGGCAGAAGAACACTGAAGCTTTCTTT	CASRPSGQKNTEAFF
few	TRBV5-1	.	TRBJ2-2	TGCGCCAGCACCGTATCCCCCTTGCTCACGAACACCGGGGAGCTGTTTTTT	CASTVSPLLTNTGELFF